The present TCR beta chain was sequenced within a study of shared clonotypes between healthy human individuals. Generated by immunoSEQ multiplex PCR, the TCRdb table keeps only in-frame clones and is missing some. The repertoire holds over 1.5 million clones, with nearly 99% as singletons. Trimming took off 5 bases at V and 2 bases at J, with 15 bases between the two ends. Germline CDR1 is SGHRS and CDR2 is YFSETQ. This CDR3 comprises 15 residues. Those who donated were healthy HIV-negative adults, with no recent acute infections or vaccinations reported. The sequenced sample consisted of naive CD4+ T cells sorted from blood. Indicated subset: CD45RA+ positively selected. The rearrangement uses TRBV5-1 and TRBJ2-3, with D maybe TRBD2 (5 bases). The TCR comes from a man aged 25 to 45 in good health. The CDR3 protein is CASRRSGEATDTQYF. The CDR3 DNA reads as TGCGCCAGCAGACGGAGCGGTGAAGCCACAGATACGCAGTATTTT.